The 10 T cell receptor beta chains in this list originate from one sample, sequenced in a study of blood T cell repertoires in COVID-19. Using immunoSEQ multiplex PCR, the repertoire was profiled, and TCRdb retains in-frame clones only, with some absent. In the table there are 300,000 to 350,000 clones, almost 90% of which are singletons. The sequenced sample was PBMCs or T cells enriched from blood (not recorded which). These receptors were obtained from a woman aged 25-40 years who had been exposed to COVID-19.

The rearrangement joins TRBV28 to TRBJ2-1, with 9 positions matching TRBD2. Germline CDR1 reads MDHEN; CDR2 reads SYDVKM. This CDR3 comprises 18 residues. V trimming: 5 bases; J trimming: 3 bases; junction bases outside the gene matches: 14. CDR3: CASSGVYRREGIYNEQFF. The CDR3 DNA follows: TGTGCCAGCAGTGGAGTTTACAGGCGGGAGGGAATCTACAATGAGCAGTTCTTC.

The chain has TRBV27 and TRBJ1-6; D might be TRBD1 (5 bases). The ends were cut back, 4 bases at V and 9 bases at J, with 16 bases in the middle. The CDR3 spans 15 residues. Germline V gene lookup returns CDR1 MNHEY and CDR2 SMNVEV (reference sequence). The CDR3 is CASSSYRDYGSPLHF. The CDR3 DNA is TGTGCCAGCAGTTCCTACCGGGACTACGGTTCACCCCTCCACTTT.

This sequence joins TRBV11-3 and TRBJ2-7; 9 positions agree with TRBD1. The ends lost 4 bases at V and 2 bases at J; junction bases unmatched: 12. The CDR3 runs 17 residues. Germline CDR1 is SGHNT and CDR2 is YENEEA. The DNA of the CDR3 is TGTGCCAGCAGCTCAGGGGGAACCGGGACAGGGCCCTACGAGCAGTACTTC. This gives the protein CASSSGGTGTGPYEQYF.

The chain carries TRBV14 and TRBJ1-1, with TRBD1 matching 8 bases. The CDR3 sequence is 13 residues long. Looked up from germline, CDR1 is SGHDN and CDR2 is FVKESK. V lost 4 bases and J lost 9; bases outside the gene matches: 7. Here the CDR3 reads CASSPHRQGKAFF. The CDR3 nucleotides read TGTGCCAGCAGCCCACATCGACAGGGGAAAGCTTTCTTT.

The chain recombines TRBV30 with TRBJ2-1; tentatively, D is TRBD1 (5 bases). CDR1 is GTSNPN, CDR2 SVGIG, per germline (reference sequence). CDR3 length equals 14 residues. V shed 3 bases and J shed 8 bases, with 17 bases lying between them. CDR3 loop: CAWSTNAQGDEQFF. The CDR3 DNA follows: TGTGCCTGGAGCACCAACGCTCAGGGCGATGAGCAGTTCTTC. Full variable domain (outside the CDR3, taken from reference TRBV30 and TRBJ2-1): SQTIHQWPATLVQPVGSPLSLECTVEGTSNPNLYWYRQAAGRGLQLLFYSVGIGQISSEVPQNLSASRPQDRQFILSSKKLLLSDSGFYLCAWSTNAQGDEQFFGPGTRLTVL.

The chain links TRBV27 to TRBJ2-7; TRBD2 aligns across 8 bases. Germline CDR1 and CDR2: MNHEY and SMNVEV (reference sequence). CDR3 length: 15 amino acids. The junction had 9 bases not matched to a gene; V was cut back by 6 bases and J by 2 bases. CDR3 sequence reads: CASRRPGLVPYEQYF. The CDR3 DNA reads as TGTGCCAGCAGACGTCCGGGACTAGTGCCCTACGAGCAGTACTTC.

The chain combines TRBV7-9 with TRBJ2-1; TRBD1 agrees at 7 bases. The CDR3 is made up of 15 amino acids. In germline, CDR1 is SEHNR, CDR2 FQNEAQ (reference sequence). The V and J ends lost 5 bases and 2 bases, in that order; junction bases with no gene match: 6. CDR3 in DNA: TGTGCCAGCAGCACGGACAGGAGAACCTACAATGAGCAGTTCTTC. Amino acids: CASSTDRRTYNEQFF.

The chain is built from TRBV5-1 and TRBJ2-3, with D tentatively TRBD2 (5 bases). Trimming left V 7 bases short and J 6 bases short, with 18 bases between. The V gene's germline CDR1 is SGHRS and CDR2 YFSETQ. This CDR3 region has 14 residues. The CDR3 DNA follows: TGCGCCAGCGGTGTTGTGCCTAGCTCCGATACGCAGTATTTT. As protein: CASGVVPSSDTQYF.

The chain joins TRBV19 to TRBJ2-5; 8 bases are a match to TRBD1. Trimming cost V 4 bases and J 5 bases; bases outside gene matches: 6. The CDR3 spans 14 residues. CDR1 and CDR2 (germline): LNHDA, SQIVND (reference sequence). The CDR3 protein is CASSTPGGLETQYF. The CDR3 DNA reads as TGTGCCAGTAGTACTCCAGGGGGCTTGGAGACCCAGTACTTC.

This sequence joins TRBV5-1 and TRBJ1-5, with D uncertain. Germline assignment: CDR1 SGHRS and CDR2 YFSETQ. V was clipped by 0 bases and J by 5 bases, with 12 bases between them. The CDR3 sequence is 15 residues long. The CDR3 DNA reads as TGCGCCAGCAGCTTGGCCGGGAGAGATGATCAGCCCCAGCATTTT. Translating it yields CASSLAGRDDQPQHF.